Each of the 20 T cell receptor beta chains below was sequenced from the same sample in a study of shared clonotypes between healthy human individuals. Only in-frame clones appear in the TCRdb table, and some are missing; sequencing was by immunoSEQ multiplex PCR. The sample holds about 1 million clones, around 75% seen once. The sequenced material came from memory CD4+ T cells sorted from blood. Subset given: CD45RA-negative fraction. The receptors come from a man aged 18-30 years in good health.

In DNA, the CDR3 is TGTGCCTGGAGTGCACCGACAGGGTCGAAAAATCAGCCCCAGCATTTT. Translating it yields CAWSAPTGSKNQPQHF. V is TRBV30 and J is TRBJ1-5, with 7 bases lining up with TRBD1. Per germline, CDR1 GTSNPN and CDR2 SVGIG (reference sequence). The CDR3 sequence is 16 residues long. V shed 1 base, J shed 4 bases, and the junction held 10 bases outside the gene matches.

This clone came up a few times. The V gene is TRBV7-9, the J gene TRBJ1-2; no firm D call. Per the germline V gene, CDR1 is SEHNR and CDR2 is FQNEAQ (reference sequence). The V end lost 4 bases, the J end lost 4 bases, and 16 bases lay between the germline ends. There are 15 residues in the CDR3. CDR3 sequence reads: CASSSARQDLYGYTF. In DNA form, the CDR3 reads TGTGCCAGCAGCTCAGCGCGGCAAGATCTCTATGGCTACACCTTC.

This clone has a count of ten or more. The J gene is TRBJ2-1, the V gene TRBV9, with D possibly being TRBD2 (6 bases). Trimming cost V 4 bases and J 0 bases, with 11 bases left between them. Germline CDR1 and CDR2: SGDLS and YYNGEE. CDR3 length: 15 residues. DNA for the CDR3: TGTGCCAGCAGCCCGGCGGGGTCCTCCTACAATGAGCAGTTCTTC. Encoded protein: CASSPAGSSYNEQFF.

The V call is TRBV4-3, the J call TRBJ2-3, with TRBD2 identical over 7 bases. Germline V CDR1 and CDR2: LGHNA, YSLEER. V trimming: 4 bases; J trimming: 4 bases; junction bases outside the gene matches: 17. This CDR3 region has 18 residues. The CDR3 DNA follows: TGCGCCAGCAGCCCCGGGGGTTTGTATGGGGGAGGGCCAGATACGCAGTATTTT. Residues: CASSPGGLYGGGPDTQYF.

Many counts were recorded for this clone. The genes are TRBV10-2 and TRBJ2-1; 8 nucleotides line up with TRBD2. CDR3 length: 13 amino acids. The junction had 5 bases not matched to a gene; V was cut back by 6 bases and J by 7 bases. The V gene's germline CDR1 is WSHSY and CDR2 SAAADI. The CDR3 DNA reads as TGCGCCAGCAGCGGGACTAGTAAAAATGAGCAGTTCTTC. This sequence encodes CASSGTSKNEQFF.

The rearrangement uses TRBV5-1 and TRBJ1-5; 7 nucleotides align to TRBD1. Germline CDR1 SGHRS, CDR2 YFSETQ. V lost 5 bases and J lost 5; bases outside the gene matches: 10. There are 15 residues in the CDR3. As DNA, the CDR3 is TGCGCCAGCAGGAGGGTAAGCAGGGGGGATCAGCCCCAGCATTTT. Translating gives CASRRVSRGDQPQHF.

DNA of the CDR3: TGCGCCAGCAGTGATTGGGGGGCGACTGAGCAGTTCTTC. Amino acid sequence: CASSDWGATEQFF. The chain recombines TRBV10-1 with TRBJ2-1; D tentatively fits TRBD1 or TRBD2 (6 bases each). The CDR3 is 13 residues long. Germline V lookup: CDR1 WNHNN, CDR2 SYGVQD (reference sequence). V lost 3 bases and J lost 9, with 12 bases in between.

This clone was seen a handful of times. The V call is TRBV19, the J call TRBJ1-2, with D unclear. The CDR3 consists of 15 residues. Germline V gives CDR1 LNHDA, CDR2 SQIVND (reference sequence). V lost 0 bases, J lost 8 bases, and 16 bases lay in between. The CDR3 coding sequence is TGTGCCAGTAGTATAGATACAGCCATAAGGAAGGGCTACACCTTC. This gives the protein CASSIDTAIRKGYTF. Complete variable domain (other parts from reference TRBV19 and TRBJ1-2): DGGITQSPKYLFRKEGQNVTLSCEQNLNHDAMYWYRQDPGQGLRLIYYSQIVNDFQKGDIAEGYSVSREKKESFPLTVTSAQKNPTAFYLCASSIDTAIRKGYTFGSGTRLTVV.

In its sample, this clone was seen once. The chain employs TRBV6-5 and TRBJ2-7; 9 nucleotides match TRBD1. V gave up 2 bases and J gave up 2 bases; unmatched junction bases: 7. CDR1 and CDR2 (germline): MNHEY, SVGAGI. The CDR3 sequence is 16 residues long. This chain's CDR3 is CASSYPGTGTTYEQYF. As DNA, the CDR3 is TGTGCCAGCAGTTACCCTGGGACAGGGACAACCTACGAGCAGTACTTC.

The CDR3 here is CASSLTRPTGAGELFF. CDR3 DNA sequence: TGTGCCAGCAGCTTAACCCGTCCAACTGGGGCCGGGGAGCTGTTTTTT. The rearrangement joins TRBV7-8 to TRBJ2-2; D is unresolved. Trimming took 2 bases from V and 6 from J, leaving 16 bases between them. The CDR3 has 16 amino acids. Germline assignment: CDR1 SGHVS and CDR2 FQNEAQ.

V is TRBV7-9 and J is TRBJ2-7; 7 nucleotides agree with TRBD2. This CDR3 comprises 16 residues. Germline V gene sequence: CDR1 SEHNR, CDR2 FQNEAQ (reference sequence). V lost 1 base, J lost 1 base, and 7 bases stayed unmatched. The CDR3 loop reads CASSLVGGGRSYEQYF. The CDR3 nucleotides are TGTGCCAGCAGCTTAGTCGGCGGGGGTCGTTCCTACGAGCAGTACTTC. The entire variable domain, with the rest obtained from reference TRBV7-9 and TRBJ2-7, is as follows: DTGVSQNPRHKITKRGQNVTFRCDPISEHNRLYWYRQTLGQGPEFLTYFQNEAQLEKSRLLSDRFSAERPKGSFSTLEIQRTEQGDSAMYLCASSLVGGGRSYEQYFGPGTRLTVT.

The V call is TRBV6-1, the J call TRBJ2-7; the D is unclear. CDR1 and CDR2 (germline): MNHNS, SASEGT. V was cut by 4 bases and J by 6 bases, with 13 bases left in between. This CDR3 region has 13 residues. The CDR3 DNA follows: TGTGCCAGCAGTGCCCTCCTATTAGGCGAGCAGTACTTC. Amino acid sequence: CASSALLLGEQYF.

On this clone: Other DNA sequences in this sample translate to the same CDR3. J is TRBJ2-2 and V is TRBV12-5; a possible D gene is TRBD1 (6 bases). V gave up 0 bases and J gave up 1 base, with 6 bases separating them. CDR3 length equals 15 residues. Germline lookup yields CDR1 LGHNT and CDR2 FRNRAP. The CDR3 coding sequence is TGTGCTAGTGGTTTGGTACAGGGGAACACCGGGGAGCTGTTTTTT. Protein: CASGLVQGNTGELFF.

Only one count was recorded for this clone. The chain couples TRBV27 to TRBJ1-2, with TRBD1 as a possible D gene (6 bases). The CDR3 loop spans 14 amino acids. Trimming took off 9 bases at V and 8 bases at J, with 22 bases between the two ends. Germline CDR1 is MNHEY and CDR2 is SMNVEV (reference sequence). The CDR3, as DNA: TGTGCCAGTCGGACAGCCCTTCGTTTCGGGGGCTACACCTTC. It encodes CASRTALRFGGYTF.

This chain links TRBV6-5 with TRBJ2-5, with 9 bases that match TRBD1. The J call could be wrong; TRBJ2-7 is a better fit for the DNA end. This CDR3 is 14 amino acids long. From germline, CDR1 is MNHEY and CDR2 SVGAGI. The CDR3 is CASSSRDRVYEQYF. In nucleotides, the CDR3 is TGTGCCAGCAGTTCCCGGGACAGGGTTTACGAGCAGTACTTC.

J is TRBJ1-6 and V is TRBV7-9; 7 bases match TRBD1. The junction had 5 bases not matched to a gene; V was cut back by 5 bases and J by 7 bases. The germline V gene encodes CDR1 SEHNR and CDR2 FQNEAQ (reference sequence). This CDR3 is 14 amino acids long. The CDR3 loop reads CASSRDSRNSPLHF. CDR3 DNA sequence: TGTGCCAGCAGCCGGGACAGCCGAAATTCACCCCTCCACTTT.

This clone has a handful of counts. The V and J genes are TRBV30 and TRBJ2-3, with a possible D match to TRBD1 (5 bases). Germline lookup yields CDR1 GTSNPN and CDR2 SVGIG (reference sequence). Trimming left V 4 bases short and J 3 bases short, with 8 bases between. The CDR3 runs to 12 residues. The CDR3 here is CAWMPGTDTQYF. The CDR3 DNA reads as TGTGCCTGGATGCCAGGGACAGATACGCAGTATTTT.

J is TRBJ1-1 and V is TRBV29-1, with 7 nucleotides matching TRBD1. Trimming at V came to 6 bases and at J to 11 bases, leaving 9 bases not matched to a gene. In germline, CDR1 is SQVTM, CDR2 ANQGSEA. The CDR3 extends over 11 amino acids. Written as DNA, the CDR3 is TGCAGCGTGGGAGACAGGGCGGCGGCTTTCTTT. Encoded protein: CSVGDRAAAFF.

The rearrangement uses TRBV7-6 and TRBJ2-1, with TRBD2 matching 10 bases. Germline values: CDR1 SGHVS, CDR2 FNYEAQ. This CDR3 contains 17 residues. The V segment lost 4 bases and the J segment 7 bases; nucleotides outside the gene matches: 13. CDR3 sequence: CASSSRGAGGPVNEQFF. In DNA, the CDR3 is TGTGCCAGCAGCTCGAGGGGAGCGGGAGGGCCTGTGAATGAGCAGTTCTTC. Full variable domain (missing parts from reference TRBV7-6 and TRBJ2-1): GAGVSQSPRYKVTKRGQDVALRCDPISGHVSLYWYRQALGQGPEFLTYFNYEAQQDKSGLPNDRFSAERPEGSISTLTIQRTEQRDSAMYRCASSSRGAGGPVNEQFFGPGTRLTVL.

This clone occurred once. J is TRBJ1-5 and V is TRBV18; the D is unclear. The CDR3 runs 14 residues. Trimming removed 2 bases from V and 5 bases from J, with 10 bases in between. Germline CDR1 and CDR2: KGHSH and LQKENI. DNA for the CDR3: TGTGCCAGCTCACCAATGGGAGTTGATCAGCCCCAGCATTTT. Amino acids: CASSPMGVDQPQHF.